The clone carrying this TCR beta chain was counted many times. Patients were all untreated before their thyroid surgery. This sample stems from a study of metastatic and nonmetastatic thyroid tumors. Study at large: Peripheral blood and tumor or nodule samples from malignant and benign thyroid patients were compared.

MiXCR reprocessed the PCR reads for TCRdb. This repertoire shows around 89,000 clones, about 15% found once; its top ten account for roughly 3.9%. V was shortened by 2 bases and J by 8 bases, with 16 bases between the two germline ends. Germline V gives CDR1 LNHDA, CDR2 SQIVND (reference sequence). This CDR3 is 16 amino acids long. The chain uses TRBV19 and TRBJ1-6, with D maybe TRBD1 (6 bases). This TCR derives from a female donor with papillary thyroid cancer or a benign thyroid nodule (not recorded which). Some clones in this sample may be carry-over from other donors' samples. Sequenced material: blood. The CDR3 sequence: CASSIMVGDNYSPLHF. The DNA of the CDR3 is TGTGCCAGTAGTATAATGGTCGGGGACAATTATTCACCCCTCCACTTT. The whole variable domain, remainder taken from reference TRBV19 and TRBJ1-6, is DGGITQSPKYLFRKEGQNVTLSCEQNLNHDAMYWYRQDPGQGLRLIYYSQIVNDFQKGDIAEGYSVSREKKESFPLTVTSAQKNPTAFYLCASSIMVGDNYSPLHFGNGTRLTVT.